The 3 T cell receptor beta chains reported below all come from one sample, sequenced in a study of shared clonotypes between healthy human individuals. This table comes from immunoSEQ multiplex PCR, and its TCRdb copy is limited to in-frame clones, with some not included. The table has some 580,000 clones, 95% to 98% seen once. Naive CD8 cells lacked CD45RO and underwent positive selection for CCR7, leaving out terminally differentiated effector memory CD45RA+ cells. The sequenced material came from naive CD8+ T cells sorted from blood. Receptors originate from a man younger than 45 in good health.

This chain joins TRBV4-1 and TRBJ2-1, with 8 bases matching TRBD2. Germline V gene data show CDR1 as MGHRA and CDR2 as YSYEKL. The ends lost 4 bases at V and 0 bases at J; junction bases unmatched: 14. This CDR3 region has 19 residues. CDR3 bases: TGCGCCAGCAGCCTTGCCAGCGCGGGGGGCCCAAGCTCCTACAATGAGCAGTTCTTC. As protein: CASSLASAGGPSSYNEQFF.

The chain recombines TRBV2 with TRBJ2-1; 7 bases are shared with TRBD2. Looked up from germline, CDR1 is SNHLY and CDR2 is FYNNEI. The CDR3 has 16 residues. The ends lost 7 bases at V and 0 bases at J; junction bases unmatched: 9. CDR3 DNA sequence: TGTGCCAGCACCCCTTGGGAGGGAAGCTCCTACAATGAGCAGTTCTTC. It is translated as CASTPWEGSSYNEQFF.

Here the CDR3 DNA reads TGCGCCAGCAGCCAAGATCTCGGTTCGACCAAAAAACTGTTTTTT. It encodes CASSQDLGSTKKLFF. The chain combines TRBV4-3 with TRBJ1-4; D ambiguous. The V end lost 0 bases, the J end lost 9 bases, and 14 bases lay between the germline ends. The CDR3 extends over 15 amino acids. CDR1 and CDR2 (germline): LGHNA, YSLEER.